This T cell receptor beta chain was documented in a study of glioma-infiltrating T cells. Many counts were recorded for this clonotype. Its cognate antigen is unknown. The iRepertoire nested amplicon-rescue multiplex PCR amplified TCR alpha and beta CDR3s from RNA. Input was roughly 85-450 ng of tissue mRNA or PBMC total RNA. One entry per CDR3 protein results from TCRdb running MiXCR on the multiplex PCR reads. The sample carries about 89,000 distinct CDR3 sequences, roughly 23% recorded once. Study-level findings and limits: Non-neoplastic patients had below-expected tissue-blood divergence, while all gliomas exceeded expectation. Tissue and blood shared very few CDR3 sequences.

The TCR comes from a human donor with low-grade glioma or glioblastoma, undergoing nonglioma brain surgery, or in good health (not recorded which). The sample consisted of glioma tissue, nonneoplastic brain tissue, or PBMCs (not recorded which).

In DNA, the CDR3 is TGTGCCAGCAGTCGGACTAGCGACCGACGTAGTACGAATGAGCAGTTCTTC. Translating it yields CASSRTSDRRSTNEQFF. This chain uses TRBV27 with TRBJ2-1; 9 bases match TRBD2. The V gene end was trimmed by 5 bases and the J gene end by 7 bases; junction bases not matched to a gene: 15. The CDR3 loop spans 17 amino acids. Looked up from germline, CDR1 is MNHEY and CDR2 is SMNVEV (reference sequence).